What follows are 32 T cell receptor beta chains derived from one specimen sequenced in a study of T cells in localized non-small cell lung cancer. Sequenced by immunoSEQ multiplex PCR; TCRdb stores in-frame clones only, minus some. The data contain more than 15,000 clones, about 85% of them seen just once; the ten biggest clones take up under 30%. Sequenced material: peripheral blood, taken before any cancer treatment. These receptors all come from a male donor at least 60 years old with stage I lung adenocarcinoma.

The chain has TRBV7-2 and TRBJ2-5; 10 bases match TRBD2. Germline V gene lookup returns CDR1 SGHTA and CDR2 FQGNSA. The CDR3 contains 14 residues. The V gene end was trimmed by 6 bases and the J gene end by 5 bases; junction bases not matched to a gene: 6. The CDR3 loop reads CASRLGLAVETQYF. The CDR3 nucleotides read TGTGCCAGCAGACTAGGACTAGCGGTGGAGACCCAGTACTTC.

The rearrangement links TRBV2 to TRBJ2-1, with TRBD2 matching 9 bases. J gave up 9 bases and V 6 bases, and 6 bases lay outside the gene matches. The V gene's germline CDR1 is SNHLY and CDR2 FYNNEI. There are 13 residues in the CDR3. CDR3 amino acids: CASRGSGGFEQFF. The DNA for the CDR3 is TGTGCCAGCAGGGGTAGCGGGGGTTTTGAGCAGTTCTTC.

The gene calls are TRBV27 and TRBJ1-6; D perhaps matches TRBD1 (5 bases). The CDR3 has 15 amino acids. V shed 3 bases and J shed 5 bases, with 11 bases lying between them. Per germline, CDR1 MNHEY and CDR2 SMNVEV (reference sequence). Here the CDR3 reads CASSFGGRDNSPLHF. DNA for the CDR3: TGTGCCAGCAGTTTTGGGGGAAGGGATAATTCACCCCTCCACTTT.

The genes are TRBV7-9 and TRBJ2-7, with a tentative D call TRBD2 (5 bases). CDR3 length equals 14 residues. Germline V lookup: CDR1 SEHNR, CDR2 FQNEAQ (reference sequence). V dropped 5 bases and J dropped 2 bases, with 13 bases sitting between them. The CDR3 reads CASSLSGSAYEQYF. The CDR3 DNA sequence: TGTGCCAGCAGCCTCAGCGGTTCCGCCTACGAGCAGTACTTC.

The chain recombines TRBV6-5 with TRBJ2-2; 8 bases match TRBD2. The CDR3 is 15 residues long. Looked up from germline, CDR1 is MNHEY and CDR2 is SVGAGI. Losses at the gene ends were 6 bases for V and 8 bases for J; bases not matched to a gene: 11. The CDR3 DNA reads TGTGCCAGCAGCGGCTTTAGCGGGGCTTCGGGGGAGCTGTTTTTT. It yields the protein CASSGFSGASGELFF.

The chain recombines TRBV2 with TRBJ2-7; D perhaps matches TRBD1 (6 bases). The germline V and J ends were trimmed by 3 bases and 0 bases, with 9 bases remaining between them. CDR3 length equals 14 residues. The germline gives CDR1 SNHLY, CDR2 FYNNEI. The CDR3 here is CASSEQGTSYEQYF. The CDR3, as DNA: TGTGCCAGCAGTGAGCAGGGGACCTCCTACGAGCAGTACTTC.

The chain carries TRBV6-1 and TRBJ2-4; D call uncertain. Trimming shortened V by 3 bases and J by 0 bases, and 21 bases separated the two germline ends. The germline V gene has CDR1 MNHNS and CDR2 SASEGT. The length of the CDR3 is 19 residues. CDR3 nucleotide sequence: TGTGCCAGCAGTGAGTCTTCCGTTACCCCCTATTTAGCCAAAAACATTCAGTACTTC. Protein sequence: CASSESSVTPYLAKNIQYF.

The gene calls are TRBV19 and TRBJ1-5; the D gene is possibly TRBD1 (5 bases). V shed 6 bases and J shed 1 base, with 22 bases lying between them. From germline, CDR1 is LNHDA and CDR2 SQIVND (reference sequence). The CDR3 is 18 residues long. The CDR3 nucleotides are TGTGCCAGTAGACCTTCCCTGGGCTCCCAGGGAAGCAATCAGCCCCAGCATTTT. Its translation is CASRPSLGSQGSNQPQHF.

The CDR3 coding sequence is TGTGCCAGCAGCTCCGACGTGGGGTACCAAGAGACCCAGTACTTC. This encodes CASSSDVGYQETQYF. The chain recombines TRBV7-9 with TRBJ2-5, with D unresolved. Trimming removed 4 bases at V and 0 bases at J, with 12 bases between. This CDR3 is 15 amino acids long. From germline, CDR1 is SEHNR and CDR2 FQNEAQ (reference sequence).

The chain has TRBV29-1 and TRBJ2-1, with a weak D call TRBD1 (7 bases). The CDR3 spans 17 residues. V was clipped by 3 bases and J by 7 bases, with 25 bases between them. CDR1 is SQVTM, CDR2 ANQGSEA, per germline. The CDR3 region has the DNA TGCAGCGTTGAGGGGGGCAAGGGGGCTTTCTCTGTGAATGAGCAGTTCTTC. Its translation: CSVEGGKGAFSVNEQFF.

The chain carries TRBV27 and TRBJ2-6; D uncertain. V dropped 8 bases and J dropped 2 bases, with 25 bases sitting between them. The CDR3 has 19 residues. The germline gives CDR1 MNHEY, CDR2 SMNVEV (reference sequence). This CDR3 reads CASLPYGVNGNTGANVLTF. The CDR3, as DNA: TGTGCCAGCTTACCCTATGGGGTTAACGGAAATACTGGGGCCAACGTCCTGACTTTC.

This chain uses TRBV29-1 with TRBJ2-3, with D perhaps assigned TRBD1 or TRBD2 (6 bases each). Germline V gives CDR1 SQVTM, CDR2 ANQGSEA. V lost 3 bases to trimming and J lost 0 bases, with 10 bases between them. The CDR3 contains 14 residues. In nucleotides, the CDR3 is TGCAGCGTTGAGGGGGGCTTAAGCACAGATACGCAGTATTTT. Its translation is CSVEGGLSTDTQYF.

DNA for the CDR3: TGTGCCAGCAGCTTAGCAGGGGGAGGGGAGACCCAGTACTTC. It specifies CASSLAGGGETQYF. The genes are TRBV7-2 and TRBJ2-5; the D gene is possibly TRBD2 (7 bases). Germline CDR1 reads SGHTA; CDR2 reads FQGNSA. This CDR3 is 14 amino acids long. Trimming stripped 0 bases from V and 5 bases from J, with 10 bases between. Combining the CDR3 with reference TRBV7-2 and TRBJ2-5 gives the whole variable domain GAGVSQSPSNKVTEKGKDVELRCDPISGHTALYWYRQSLGQGLEFLIYFQGNSAPDKSGLPSDRFSAERTGGSVSTLTIQRTQQEDSAVYLCASSLAGGGETQYFGPGTRLLVL.

V and J are TRBV18 and TRBJ1-5, with D maybe TRBD1 (5 bases). Trimming removed 10 bases at V and 5 bases at J, with 15 bases between. Germline CDR1 is KGHSH and CDR2 is LQKENI. The CDR3 consists of 13 residues. The CDR3 coding sequence is TGTGCCACTACTGGGGGGTTGGATCAGCCCCAGCATTTT. Its translation is CATTGGLDQPQHF.

This chain connects TRBV5-6 to TRBJ2-5; D call uncertain. The germline V gene has CDR1 SGHDT and CDR2 YYEEEE. The CDR3 is 12 residues long. V shed 0 bases and J shed 5 bases, with 5 bases lying between them. The CDR3 reads CASSLGDETQYF. The CDR3 nucleotides are TGTGCCAGCAGCTTGGGTGACGAGACCCAGTACTTC.

A single count supports this clone. The chain has TRBV6-5 and TRBJ2-7, with unresolved D. Per the germline V gene, CDR1 is MNHEY and CDR2 is SVGAGI. The CDR3 sequence is 15 residues long. The V end lost 2 bases, the J end lost 2 bases, and 13 bases lay between the germline ends. CDR3 nucleotide sequence: TGTGCCAGCAGTTACGAGTATCTCCAGGCCTACGAGCAGTACTTC. This sequence encodes CASSYEYLQAYEQYF.

CDR3 coding DNA: TGTGCCAGCAGTGGACAGGGTGGGACAGATACGCAGTATTTT. It is translated as CASSGQGGTDTQYF. The chain carries TRBV11-3 and TRBJ2-3; 8 nucleotides line up with TRBD1. Trimming took 6 bases from V and 3 from J; bases not matched to a gene: 5. Germline-derived CDR1 and CDR2 are SGHNT and YENEEA. The CDR3 contains 14 residues. Using reference TRBV11-3 and TRBJ2-3 for the parts outside the CDR3, the full variable domain is EAGVVQSPRYKIIEKKQPVAFWCNPISGHNTLYWYLQNLGQGPELLIRYENEEAVDDSQLPKDRFSAERLKGVDSTLKIQPAELGDSAVYLCASSGQGGTDTQYFGPGTRLTVL.

The V and J genes are TRBV11-1 and TRBJ1-6; no clear D. The CDR3 has 13 amino acids. The ends were cut back, 2 bases at V and 10 bases at J, with 9 bases in the middle. Germline CDR1 reads SGHAT; CDR2 reads FQDESV (reference sequence). This chain's CDR3 is CASSLSSRSPLHF. CDR3 sequence (DNA): TGTGCCAGCAGCTTAAGTAGCAGATCACCCCTCCACTTT.

J is TRBJ2-1 and V is TRBV5-1; D is possibly TRBD1 or TRBD2 (5 bases each). Trimming cost V 6 bases and J 0 bases, with 10 bases left between them. CDR3 length: 14 residues. Germline assignment: CDR1 SGHRS and CDR2 YFSETQ. The DNA for the CDR3 is TGCGCCAGCACCGGGACCTCCTCCTACAATGAGCAGTTCTTC. This encodes CASTGTSSYNEQFF.

This rearrangement joins TRBV6-1 to TRBJ1-1; weak D call: TRBD1 (5 bases). Germline V lookup: CDR1 MNHNS, CDR2 SASEGT. There are 13 residues in the CDR3. Trimming pared 5 bases from V and 8 bases from J, leaving 15 bases between. Here the CDR3 reads CASSRQISREAFF. The CDR3 DNA follows: TGTGCCAGCAGTCGACAGATCTCAAGAGAAGCTTTCTTT.

The chain joins TRBV4-3 to TRBJ1-1, with D tentatively TRBD1 (5 bases). Per the germline V gene, CDR1 is LGHNA and CDR2 is YSLEER. This CDR3 has 14 residues. V lost 4 bases, J lost 4 bases, and 13 bases lay in between. The CDR3 DNA sequence: TGCGCCAGCAGCCCGGGGGGACTTAGCACTGAAGCTTTCTTT. Protein product: CASSPGGLSTEAFF.

J is TRBJ2-5 and V is TRBV5-1, with 7 bases matching TRBD2. The CDR3 runs 14 residues. V gave up 7 bases and J gave up 5 bases; unmatched junction bases: 11. CDR1 and CDR2 (germline): SGHRS, YFSETQ. CDR3: CASGTGGRGETQYF. CDR3 DNA: TGCGCCAGCGGAACGGGGGGACGAGGGGAGACCCAGTACTTC.

This clone was seen just once. V usage is TRBV30 and J usage is TRBJ2-5, with D hard to call. This CDR3 comprises 14 residues. Between the trimmed V and J ends, which lost 0 bases and 0 bases, there was a span of 8 bases. Germline V lookup: CDR1 GTSNPN, CDR2 SVGIG (reference sequence). The chain's CDR3 is CAWSVLEDQETQYF. The CDR3 DNA reads TGTGCCTGGAGTGTACTGGAAGACCAAGAGACCCAGTACTTC.

The rearrangement uses TRBV6-6 and TRBJ2-1; no firm D call. The CDR3 consists of 12 residues. Germline CDR1 and CDR2: MNHNY and SVGAGI (reference sequence). V shed 0 bases and J shed 9 bases, with 6 bases lying between them. The DNA for the CDR3 is TGTGCCAGCAGTTACTCGAAGAGTGAGCAGTTCTTC. It translates to CASSYSKSEQFF.

The V call is TRBV18, the J call TRBJ2-1, with 11 bases that match TRBD1. Germline assignment: CDR1 KGHSH and CDR2 LQKENI. Trimming removed 6 bases from V and 8 bases from J; junction bases left unmatched: 3. This CDR3 spans 13 amino acids. CDR3 nucleotide sequence: TGTGCCAGCTCGGGACAGGGGGGTGATGAGCAGTTCTTC. Translated: CASSGQGGDEQFF. The full variable domain, rest sourced from reference TRBV18 and TRBJ2-1, is NAGVMQNPRHLVRRRGQEARLRCSPMKGHSHVYWYRQLPEEGLKFMVYLQKENIIDESGMPKERFSAEFPKEGPSILRIQQVVRGDSAAYFCASSGQGGDEQFFGPGTRLTVL.

The rearrangement joins TRBV7-9 to TRBJ2-3; TRBD2 agrees at 15 bases. CDR3 length: 17 amino acids. In germline, CDR1 is SEHNR, CDR2 FQNEAQ (reference sequence). V trimming: 5 bases; J trimming: 3 bases; junction bases outside the gene matches: 6. The CDR3 is CASSRTSGGATTDTQYF. CDR3 nucleotides: TGTGCCAGCAGCCGGACTAGCGGGGGGGCGACGACAGATACGCAGTATTTT.

The J gene is TRBJ2-1, the V gene TRBV2, with 7 bases identical to TRBD2. CDR1 SNHLY and CDR2 FYNNEI come from the germline V gene. The CDR3 runs to 14 residues. The V gene end was trimmed by 8 bases and the J gene end by 2 bases; junction bases not matched to a gene: 6. DNA of the CDR3: TGTGCCAGCGTTTGGCGGGAGACCTACAATGAGCAGTTCTTC. Amino acids: CASVWRETYNEQFF.

The count of this clone is one. Written as DNA, the CDR3 is TGTGCCAGCAGCTTAGCGTATTCTTCCGGCTACACCTTC. It specifies CASSLAYSSGYTF. The chain has TRBV7-8 and TRBJ1-2; D uncertain. The ends were cut back, 0 bases at V and 8 bases at J, with 10 bases in the middle. The CDR3 extends over 13 amino acids. Germline V gives CDR1 SGHVS, CDR2 FQNEAQ.

The CDR3 loop is CASSLEGTAYNEQFF. As DNA, the CDR3 is TGTGCCAGCAGTTTGGAAGGGACGGCCTACAATGAGCAGTTCTTC. This sequence joins TRBV27 and TRBJ2-1; D possibly matches TRBD1 or TRBD2 (5 bases each). Germline CDR1 and CDR2: MNHEY and SMNVEV (reference sequence). The CDR3 is 15 amino acids. V lost 3 bases and J 2 bases, leaving 11 bases between the germline ends.

J is TRBJ1-6 and V is TRBV7-2; D remains unclear. Germline V gives CDR1 SGHTA, CDR2 FQGNSA. The CDR3 is made up of 16 amino acids. V was cut by 1 base and J by 3 bases, with 10 bases left in between. The chain's CDR3 is CASSLGGPGYNSPLHF. The CDR3 bases are TGTGCCAGCAGCTTAGGAGGGCCGGGCTATAATTCACCCCTCCACTTT. The full variable domain, in which reference TRBV7-2 and TRBJ1-6 provide the parts outside the CDR3, is GAGVSQSPSNKVTEKGKDVELRCDPISGHTALYWYRQSLGQGLEFLIYFQGNSAPDKSGLPSDRFSAERTGGSVSTLTIQRTQQEDSAVYLCASSLGGPGYNSPLHFGNGTRLTVT.

J is TRBJ2-3 and V is TRBV7-2; no definite D call. Trimming shortened V by 5 bases and J by 9 bases, and 12 bases separated the two germline ends. The CDR3 is 12 amino acids. Per the germline V gene, CDR1 is SGHTA and CDR2 is FQGNSA. In nucleotides, the CDR3 is TGTGCCAGCAGCCCTTCTAGTGGCACGCAGTATTTT. Translated, it gives CASSPSSGTQYF.

The chain is built from TRBV7-2 and TRBJ2-5, with 7 bases that match TRBD2. The CDR3 runs to 14 residues. V lost 5 bases and J lost 4; bases outside the gene matches: 7. Per germline, CDR1 SGHTA and CDR2 FQGNSA. Here the CDR3 reads CASSTGGIRETQYF. The CDR3 DNA follows: TGTGCCAGCAGCACCGGGGGGATAAGAGAGACCCAGTACTTC. Full variable domain (remainder filled in from reference TRBV7-2 and TRBJ2-5): GAGVSQSPSNKVTEKGKDVELRCDPISGHTALYWYRQSLGQGLEFLIYFQGNSAPDKSGLPSDRFSAERTGGSVSTLTIQRTQQEDSAVYLCASSTGGIRETQYFGPGTRLLVL.